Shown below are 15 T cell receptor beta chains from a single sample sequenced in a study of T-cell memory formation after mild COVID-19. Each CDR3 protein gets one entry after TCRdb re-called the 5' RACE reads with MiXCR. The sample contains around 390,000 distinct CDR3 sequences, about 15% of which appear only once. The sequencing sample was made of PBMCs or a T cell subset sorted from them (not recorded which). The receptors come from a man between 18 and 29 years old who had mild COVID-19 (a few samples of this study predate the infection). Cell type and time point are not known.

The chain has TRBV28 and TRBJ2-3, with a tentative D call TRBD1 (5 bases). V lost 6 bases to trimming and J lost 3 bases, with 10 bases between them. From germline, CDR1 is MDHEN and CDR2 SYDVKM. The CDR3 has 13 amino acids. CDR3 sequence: CASRLQGTDTQYF. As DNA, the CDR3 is TGTGCCAGCAGGTTGCAGGGTACAGATACGCAGTATTTT.

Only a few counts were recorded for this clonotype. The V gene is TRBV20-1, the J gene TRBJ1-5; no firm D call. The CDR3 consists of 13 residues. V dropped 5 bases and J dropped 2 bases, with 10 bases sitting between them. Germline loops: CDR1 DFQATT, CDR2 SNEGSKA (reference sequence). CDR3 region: CSAPDGGNQPQHF. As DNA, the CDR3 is TGCAGTGCTCCGGACGGGGGCAATCAGCCCCAGCATTTT.

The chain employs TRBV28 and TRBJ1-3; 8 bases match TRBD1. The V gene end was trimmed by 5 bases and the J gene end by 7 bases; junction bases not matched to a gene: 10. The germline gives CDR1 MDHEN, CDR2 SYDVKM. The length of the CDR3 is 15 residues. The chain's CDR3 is CASSTPDRGGNTIYF. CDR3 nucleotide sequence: TGTGCCAGCAGTACTCCTGACAGGGGTGGGAACACCATATATTTT. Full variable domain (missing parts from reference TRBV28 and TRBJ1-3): DVKVTQSSRYLVKRTGEKVFLECVQDMDHENMFWYRQDPGLGLRLIYFSYDVKMKEKGDIPEGYSVSREKKERFSLILESASTNQTSMYLCASSTPDRGGNTIYFGEGSWLTVV.

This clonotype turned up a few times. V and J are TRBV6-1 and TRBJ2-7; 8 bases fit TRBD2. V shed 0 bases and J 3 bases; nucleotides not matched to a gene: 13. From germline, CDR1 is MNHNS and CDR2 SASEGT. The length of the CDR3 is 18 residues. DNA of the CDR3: TGTGCCAGCAGTGAAGCCTGGGGCGGGGGGACGAGGATCTACGAGCAGTACTTC. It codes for CASSEAWGGGTRIYEQYF.

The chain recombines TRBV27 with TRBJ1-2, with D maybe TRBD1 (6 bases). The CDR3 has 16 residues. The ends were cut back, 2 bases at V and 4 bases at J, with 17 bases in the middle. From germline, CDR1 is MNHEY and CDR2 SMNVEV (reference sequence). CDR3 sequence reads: CASSLRGAPTLYGYTF. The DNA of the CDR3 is TGTGCCAGCAGTTTACGGGGGGCCCCAACCCTCTATGGCTACACCTTC.

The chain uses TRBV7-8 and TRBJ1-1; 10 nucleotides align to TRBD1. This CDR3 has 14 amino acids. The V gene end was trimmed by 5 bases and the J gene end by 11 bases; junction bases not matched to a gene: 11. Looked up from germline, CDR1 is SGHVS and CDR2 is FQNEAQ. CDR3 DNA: TGTGCCAGCAGCGCCGACAGGGGGCCTGCAGTGGCTTTCTTT. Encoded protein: CASSADRGPAVAFF.

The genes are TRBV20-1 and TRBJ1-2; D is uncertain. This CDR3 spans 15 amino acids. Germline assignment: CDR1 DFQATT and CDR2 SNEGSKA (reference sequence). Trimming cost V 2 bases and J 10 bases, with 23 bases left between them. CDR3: CSARRFGTLDYAYTF. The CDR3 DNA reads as TGCAGTGCTAGAAGGTTCGGAACTCTCGACTACGCCTACACCTTC.

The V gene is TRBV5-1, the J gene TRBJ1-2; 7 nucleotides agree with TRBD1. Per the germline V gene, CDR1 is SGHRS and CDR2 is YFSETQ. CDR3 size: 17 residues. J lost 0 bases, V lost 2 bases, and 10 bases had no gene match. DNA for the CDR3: TGCGCCAGCAGCTTAATGGACAGGCGCCTAACTAACTATGGCTACACCTTC. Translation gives CASSLMDRRLTNYGYTF.

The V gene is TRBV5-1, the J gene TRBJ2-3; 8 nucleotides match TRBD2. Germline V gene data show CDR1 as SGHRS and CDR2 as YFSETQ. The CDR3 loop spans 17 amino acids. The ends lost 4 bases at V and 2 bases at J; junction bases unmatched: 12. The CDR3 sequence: CASSTDPKRGITDTQYF. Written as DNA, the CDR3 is TGCGCCAGCAGCACGGATCCGAAGCGGGGGATCACAGATACGCAGTATTTT.

As DNA, the CDR3 is TGTGCCAGCAGCTTAGTTGGACTTTGGGGCACTGAAGCTTTCTTT. It yields the protein CASSLVGLWGTEAFF. V usage is TRBV11-2 and J usage is TRBJ1-1; D remains ambiguous. CDR1 and CDR2 from the germline V gene are SGHAT and FQNNGV. This CDR3 contains 15 residues. V dropped 1 base and J dropped 4 bases, with 13 bases sitting between them.

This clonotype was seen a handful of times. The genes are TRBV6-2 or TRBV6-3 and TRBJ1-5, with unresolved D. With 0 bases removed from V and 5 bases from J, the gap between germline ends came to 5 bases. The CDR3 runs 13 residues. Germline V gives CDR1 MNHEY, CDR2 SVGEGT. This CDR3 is CASSYSKYQPQHF. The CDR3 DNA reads TGTGCCAGCAGTTACTCTAAGTATCAGCCCCAGCATTTT.

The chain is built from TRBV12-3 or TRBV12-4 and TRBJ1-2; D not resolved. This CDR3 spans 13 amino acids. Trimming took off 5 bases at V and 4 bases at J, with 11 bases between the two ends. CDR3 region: CASSRRDRYGYTF. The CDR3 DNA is TGTGCCAGCAGTCGGCGAGACCGCTATGGCTACACCTTC.

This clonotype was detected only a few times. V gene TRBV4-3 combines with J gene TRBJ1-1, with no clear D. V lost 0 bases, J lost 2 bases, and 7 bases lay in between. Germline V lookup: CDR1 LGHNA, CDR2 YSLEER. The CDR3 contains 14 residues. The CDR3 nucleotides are TGCGCCAGCAGCCAAGACAGTACCAACACTGAAGCTTTCTTT. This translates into CASSQDSTNTEAFF.

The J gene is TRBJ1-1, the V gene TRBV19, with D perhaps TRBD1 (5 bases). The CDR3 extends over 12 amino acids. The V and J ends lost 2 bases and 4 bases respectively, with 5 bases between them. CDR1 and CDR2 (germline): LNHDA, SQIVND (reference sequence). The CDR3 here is CASSIRGTEAFF. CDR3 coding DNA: TGTGCCAGTAGTATAAGGGGCACTGAAGCTTTCTTT.

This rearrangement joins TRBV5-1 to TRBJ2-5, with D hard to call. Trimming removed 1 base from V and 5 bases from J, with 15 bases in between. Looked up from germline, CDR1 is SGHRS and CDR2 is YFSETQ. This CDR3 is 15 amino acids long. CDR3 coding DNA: TGCGCCAGCAGCTTGCAGTCAGCAGTTCGCGAGACCCAGTACTTC. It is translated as CASSLQSAVRETQYF.